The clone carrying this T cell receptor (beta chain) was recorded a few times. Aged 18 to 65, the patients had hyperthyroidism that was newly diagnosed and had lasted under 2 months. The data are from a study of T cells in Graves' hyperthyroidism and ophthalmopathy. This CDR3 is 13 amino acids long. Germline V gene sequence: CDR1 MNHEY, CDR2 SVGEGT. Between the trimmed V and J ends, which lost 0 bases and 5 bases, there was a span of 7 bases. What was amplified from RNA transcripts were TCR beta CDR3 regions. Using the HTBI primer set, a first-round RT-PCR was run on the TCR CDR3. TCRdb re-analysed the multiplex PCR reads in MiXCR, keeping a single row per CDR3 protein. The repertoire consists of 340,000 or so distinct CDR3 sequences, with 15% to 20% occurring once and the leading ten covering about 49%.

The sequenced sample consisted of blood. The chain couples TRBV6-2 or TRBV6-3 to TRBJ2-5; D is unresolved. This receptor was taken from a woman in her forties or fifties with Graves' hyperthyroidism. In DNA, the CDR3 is TGTGCCAGCAGTTACTCGATCGTGGAGACCCAGTACTTC. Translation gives CASSYSIVETQYF.